The 7 T cell receptor beta chains given below trace back to one sample, sequenced in a study of CXCR3-negative and CXCR3-positive naive CD8 T cells. Libraries of TRB cDNA were made by 5' RACE and carried UMIs. TCRdb reprocessed the 5' RACE reads, with one entry per CDR3 protein and no DNA. The specimen's table records 50,000 to 65,000 distinct CDR3 sequences. Sequencing used naive CXCR3- CD8+ T cells from blood. Stated subset: CD45RO-CCR7+CD27+CD95- naive CD8+ T cells lacking CXCR3 (TNR3-). The receptor set was obtained from a human donor in good health. Some clones in this sample may be carry-over from other donors' samples.

V is TRBV19 and J is TRBJ2-7; TCRdb designates TRBD2, a call that cannot be tested without DNA. The CDR3 contains 13 residues. Germline loops: CDR1 LNHDA, CDR2 SQIVND (reference sequence). This CDR3 is CASSAGLSYEQYF.

The chain links TRBV12-3 or TRBV12-4 to TRBJ2-3. This CDR3 comprises 13 residues. CDR3: CASSFSSTDTQYF.

The J gene is TRBJ2-3, the V gene TRBV6-4; TCRdb lists TRBD1, though no DNA is available to test this call. This CDR3 region has 15 residues. Germline-derived CDR1 and CDR2 are MRHNA and SNTAGT. The CDR3 here is CASSVAGGNTDTQYF.

The chain combines TRBV6-2 or TRBV6-3 with TRBJ2-4; checking the TCRdb D call of TRBD1 is not possible without DNA. CDR1 is MNHEY, CDR2 SVGEGT, per germline. This CDR3 spans 12 amino acids. CDR3 sequence: CASSSFREIQYF.

The chain recombines TRBV6-2 or TRBV6-3 with TRBJ2-7; TCRdb returns TRBD1, unconfirmable since there is no DNA. There are 14 residues in the CDR3. Germline loops: CDR1 MNHEY, CDR2 SVGEGT. CDR3 sequence: CASSPDEGSYEQYF.

V and J are TRBV25-1 and TRBJ2-5; TCRdb gives TRBD1 as the D gene, but with no DNA this cannot be confirmed. This CDR3 is 14 amino acids long. Looked up from germline, CDR1 is MGHDK and CDR2 is SYGVNS. Here the CDR3 reads CASSGAGLEETQYF.

The V and J genes are TRBV7-6 and TRBJ2-5; absent DNA, TCRdb's TRBD1 call cannot be checked. Germline CDR1 and CDR2: SGHVS and FNYEAQ. The CDR3 has 13 amino acids. Here the CDR3 reads CASIGGSGETQYF.